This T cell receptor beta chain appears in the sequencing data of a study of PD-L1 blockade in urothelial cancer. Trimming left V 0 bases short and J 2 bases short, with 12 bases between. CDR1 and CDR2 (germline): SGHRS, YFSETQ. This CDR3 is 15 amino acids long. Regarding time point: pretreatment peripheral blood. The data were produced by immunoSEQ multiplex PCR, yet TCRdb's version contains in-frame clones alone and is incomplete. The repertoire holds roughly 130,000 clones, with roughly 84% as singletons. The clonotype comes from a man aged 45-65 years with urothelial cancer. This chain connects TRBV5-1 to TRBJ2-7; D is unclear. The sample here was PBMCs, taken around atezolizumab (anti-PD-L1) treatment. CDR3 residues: CASSLGASNPYEQYF. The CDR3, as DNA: TGCGCCAGCAGCTTGGGAGCCTCTAATCCCTACGAGCAGTACTTC. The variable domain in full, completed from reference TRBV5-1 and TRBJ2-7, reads KAGVTQTPRYLIKTRGQQVTLSCSPISGHRSVSWYQQTPGQGLQFLFEYFSETQRNKGNFPGRFSGRQFSNSRSEMNVSTLELGDSALYLCASSLGASNPYEQYFGPGTRLTVT.